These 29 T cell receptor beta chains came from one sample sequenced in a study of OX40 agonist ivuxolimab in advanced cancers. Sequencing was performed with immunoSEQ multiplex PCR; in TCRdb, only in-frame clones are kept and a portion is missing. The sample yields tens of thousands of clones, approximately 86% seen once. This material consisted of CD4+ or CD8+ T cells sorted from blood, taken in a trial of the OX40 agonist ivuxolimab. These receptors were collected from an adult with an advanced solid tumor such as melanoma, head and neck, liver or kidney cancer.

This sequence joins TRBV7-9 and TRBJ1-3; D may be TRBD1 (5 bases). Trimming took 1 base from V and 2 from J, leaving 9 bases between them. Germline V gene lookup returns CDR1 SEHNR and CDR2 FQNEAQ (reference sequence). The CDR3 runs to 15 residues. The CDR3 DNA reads TGTGCCAGCAGCTTAGGAGGGACGGCTGGAAACACCATATATTTT. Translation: CASSLGGTAGNTIYF.

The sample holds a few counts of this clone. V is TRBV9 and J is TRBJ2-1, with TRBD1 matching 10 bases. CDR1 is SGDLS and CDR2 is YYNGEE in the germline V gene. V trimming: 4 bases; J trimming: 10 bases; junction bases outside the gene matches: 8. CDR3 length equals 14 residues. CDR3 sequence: CASSTRTGGGEQFF. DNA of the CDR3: TGTGCCAGCAGCACCAGGACAGGGGGTGGAGAGCAGTTCTTC. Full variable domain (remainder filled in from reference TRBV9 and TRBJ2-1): DSGVTQTPKHLITATGQRVTLRCSPRSGDLSVYWYQQSLDQGLQFLIQYYNGEERAKGNILERFSAQQFPDLHSELNLSSLELGDSALYFCASSTRTGGGEQFFGPGTRLTVL.

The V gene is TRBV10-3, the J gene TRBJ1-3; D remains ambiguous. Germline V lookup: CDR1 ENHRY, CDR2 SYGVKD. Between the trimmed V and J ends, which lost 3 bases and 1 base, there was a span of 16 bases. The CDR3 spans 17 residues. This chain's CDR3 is CAISDSPMSRSGNTIYF. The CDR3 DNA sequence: TGTGCCATCAGTGACTCGCCCATGAGTAGGTCTGGAAACACCATATATTTT.

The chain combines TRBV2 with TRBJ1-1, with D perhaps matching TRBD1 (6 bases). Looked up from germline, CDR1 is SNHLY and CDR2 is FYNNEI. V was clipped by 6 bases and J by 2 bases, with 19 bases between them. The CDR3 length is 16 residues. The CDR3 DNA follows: TGTGCCAGCAGCATGGACAGCGTCCTCGTCAACACTGAAGCTTTCTTT. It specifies CASSMDSVLVNTEAFF.

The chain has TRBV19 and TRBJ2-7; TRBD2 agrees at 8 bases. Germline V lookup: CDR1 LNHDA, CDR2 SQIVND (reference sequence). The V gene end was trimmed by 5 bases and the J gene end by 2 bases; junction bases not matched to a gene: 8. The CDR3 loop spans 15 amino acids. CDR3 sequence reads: CASSPRPGGAYEQYF. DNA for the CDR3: TGTGCCAGTAGTCCCCGCCCGGGGGGGGCCTACGAGCAGTACTTC.

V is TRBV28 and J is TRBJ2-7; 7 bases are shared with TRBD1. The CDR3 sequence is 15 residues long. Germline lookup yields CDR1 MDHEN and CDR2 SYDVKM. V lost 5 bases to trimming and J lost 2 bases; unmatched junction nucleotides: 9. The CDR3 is CASSLPGTDTYEQYF. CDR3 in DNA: TGTGCCAGCAGTCTGCCCGGGACAGATACCTACGAGCAGTACTTC.

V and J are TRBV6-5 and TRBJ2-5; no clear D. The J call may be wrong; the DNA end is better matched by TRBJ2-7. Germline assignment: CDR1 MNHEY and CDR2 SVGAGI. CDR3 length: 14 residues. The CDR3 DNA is TGTGCCAGCAGTGGAGTTGGGGTTTCCTACGAGCAGTACTTC. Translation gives CASSGVGVSYEQYF.

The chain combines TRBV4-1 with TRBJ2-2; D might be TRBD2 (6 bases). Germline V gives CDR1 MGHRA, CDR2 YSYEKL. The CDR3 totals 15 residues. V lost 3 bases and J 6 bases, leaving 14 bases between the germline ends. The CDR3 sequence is CASSHPDGEAGELFF. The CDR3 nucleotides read TGCGCCAGCAGCCACCCAGACGGGGAGGCCGGGGAGCTGTTTTTT.

CDR3 DNA: TGTGCCAGCAGTTTTCCCGGGACAGGCAACTATGGCTACACCTTC. This encodes CASSFPGTGNYGYTF. The chain is built from TRBV28 and TRBJ1-2; 8 bases fit TRBD1. This CDR3 has 15 residues. Per the germline V gene, CDR1 is MDHEN and CDR2 is SYDVKM. The V and J ends lost 3 bases and 2 bases, in that order; junction bases with no gene match: 5.

CDR3 region: CASSQADSGEKLFF. The DNA of the CDR3 is TGTGCCAGCAGCCAAGCGGACAGTGGCGAAAAACTGTTTTTT. This chain connects TRBV4-2 to TRBJ1-4, with D maybe TRBD1 (6 bases). The ends were cut back, 1 base at V and 8 bases at J, with 11 bases in the middle. The CDR3 extends over 14 amino acids. Germline lookup yields CDR1 LGHNA and CDR2 YNFKEQ.

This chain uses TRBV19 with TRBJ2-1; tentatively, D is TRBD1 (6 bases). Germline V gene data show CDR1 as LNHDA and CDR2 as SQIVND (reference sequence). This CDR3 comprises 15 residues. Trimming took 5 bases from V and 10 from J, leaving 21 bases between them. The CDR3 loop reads CASSPGGAGVGEQFF. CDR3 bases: TGTGCCAGTAGTCCAGGAGGAGCAGGGGTTGGGGAGCAGTTCTTC.

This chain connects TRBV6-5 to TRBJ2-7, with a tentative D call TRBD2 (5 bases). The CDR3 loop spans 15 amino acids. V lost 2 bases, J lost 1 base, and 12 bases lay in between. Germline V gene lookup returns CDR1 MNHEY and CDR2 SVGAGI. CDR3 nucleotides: TGTGCCAGCAGTTACACCCGGGGAAGTTCCTACGAGCAGTACTTC. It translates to CASSYTRGSSYEQYF.

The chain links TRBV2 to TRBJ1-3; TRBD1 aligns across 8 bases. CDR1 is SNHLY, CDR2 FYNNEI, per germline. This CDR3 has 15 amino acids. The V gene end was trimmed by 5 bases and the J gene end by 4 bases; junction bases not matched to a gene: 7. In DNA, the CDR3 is TGTGCCAGCAGTAGACGACAGGGGCAAGGAAACACCATATATTTT. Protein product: CASSRRQGQGNTIYF.

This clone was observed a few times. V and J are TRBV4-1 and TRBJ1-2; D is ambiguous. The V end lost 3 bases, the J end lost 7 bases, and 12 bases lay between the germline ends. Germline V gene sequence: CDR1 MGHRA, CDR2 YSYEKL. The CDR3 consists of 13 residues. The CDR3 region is CASSQASGFGYTF. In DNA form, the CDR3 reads TGCGCCAGCAGCCAGGCCTCGGGGTTTGGCTACACCTTC.

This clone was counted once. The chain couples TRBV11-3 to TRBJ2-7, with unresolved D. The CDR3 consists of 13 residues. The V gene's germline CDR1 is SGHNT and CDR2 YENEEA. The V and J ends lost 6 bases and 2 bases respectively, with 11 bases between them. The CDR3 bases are TGTGCCAGCAGTTCCGGGCCGACCTACGAGCAGTACTTC. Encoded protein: CASSSGPTYEQYF.

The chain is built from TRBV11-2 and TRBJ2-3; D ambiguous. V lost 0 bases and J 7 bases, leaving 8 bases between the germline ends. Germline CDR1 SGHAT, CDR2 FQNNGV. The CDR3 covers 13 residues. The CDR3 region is CASSLETQNTQYF. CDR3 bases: TGTGCCAGCAGCTTAGAAACCCAGAATACGCAGTATTTT.

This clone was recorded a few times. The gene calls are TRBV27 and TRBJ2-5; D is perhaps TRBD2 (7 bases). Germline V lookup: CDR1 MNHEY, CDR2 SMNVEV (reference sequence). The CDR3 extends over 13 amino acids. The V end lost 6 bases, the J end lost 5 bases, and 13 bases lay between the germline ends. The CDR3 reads CASSYRGGETQYF. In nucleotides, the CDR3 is TGTGCCAGCAGCTATAGGGGGGGGGAGACCCAGTACTTC.

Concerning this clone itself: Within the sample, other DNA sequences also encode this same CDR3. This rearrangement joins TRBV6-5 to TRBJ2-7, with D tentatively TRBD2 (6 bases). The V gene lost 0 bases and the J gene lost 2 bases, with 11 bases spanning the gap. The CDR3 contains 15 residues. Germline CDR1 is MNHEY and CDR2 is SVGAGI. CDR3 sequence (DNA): TGTGCCAGCAGTTACTCTGGTAGCGGAACCTACGAGCAGTACTTC. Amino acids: CASSYSGSGTYEQYF.

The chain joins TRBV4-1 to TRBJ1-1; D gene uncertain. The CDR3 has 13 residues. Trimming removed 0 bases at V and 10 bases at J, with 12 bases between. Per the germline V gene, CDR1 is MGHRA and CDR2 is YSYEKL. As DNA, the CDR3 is TGCGCCAGCAGCCAAGAACTGGGGTGGGTAGCTTTCTTT. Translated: CASSQELGWVAFF.

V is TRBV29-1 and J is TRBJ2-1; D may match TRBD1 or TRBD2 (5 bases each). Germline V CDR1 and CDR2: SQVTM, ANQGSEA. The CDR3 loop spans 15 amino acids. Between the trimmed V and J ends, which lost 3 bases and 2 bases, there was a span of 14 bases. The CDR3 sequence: CSVDGRDGTYNEQFF. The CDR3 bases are TGCAGCGTTGACGGCAGGGACGGGACCTACAATGAGCAGTTCTTC.

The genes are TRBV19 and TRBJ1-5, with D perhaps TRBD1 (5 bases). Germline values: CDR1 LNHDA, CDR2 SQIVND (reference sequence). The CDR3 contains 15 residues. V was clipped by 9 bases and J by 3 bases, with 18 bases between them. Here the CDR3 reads CASLARDGNNQPQHF. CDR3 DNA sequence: TGTGCCAGCCTCGCCCGGGACGGCAACAATCAGCCCCAGCATTTT. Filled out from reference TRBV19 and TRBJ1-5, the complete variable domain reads DGGITQSPKYLFRKEGQNVTLSCEQNLNHDAMYWYRQDPGQGLRLIYYSQIVNDFQKGDIAEGYSVSREKKESFPLTVTSAQKNPTAFYLCASLARDGNNQPQHFGDGTRLSIL.

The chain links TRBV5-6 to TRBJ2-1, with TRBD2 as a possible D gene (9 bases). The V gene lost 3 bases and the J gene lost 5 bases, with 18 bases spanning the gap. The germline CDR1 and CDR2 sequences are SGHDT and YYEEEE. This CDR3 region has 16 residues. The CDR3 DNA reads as TGTGCCAGCAGCTCCAGGGGGCTAGCGGGGAACAATGAGCAGTTCTTC. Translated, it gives CASSSRGLAGNNEQFF.

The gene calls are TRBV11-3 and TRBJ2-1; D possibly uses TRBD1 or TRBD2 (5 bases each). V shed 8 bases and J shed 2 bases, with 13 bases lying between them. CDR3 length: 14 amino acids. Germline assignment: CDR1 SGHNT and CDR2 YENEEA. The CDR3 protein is CASGPGGPYNEQFF. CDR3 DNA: TGTGCCAGCGGGCCTGGGGGACCCTACAATGAGCAGTTCTTC.

Here the CDR3 reads CASSPPQETQYF. The CDR3 coding sequence is TGTGCCAGCTCACCACCTCAAGAGACCCAGTACTTC. This chain uses TRBV18 with TRBJ2-5; D unresolved. CDR1 and CDR2 from the germline V gene are KGHSH and LQKENI. This CDR3 has 12 amino acids. Trimming removed 0 bases from V and 2 bases from J, with 1 base in between.

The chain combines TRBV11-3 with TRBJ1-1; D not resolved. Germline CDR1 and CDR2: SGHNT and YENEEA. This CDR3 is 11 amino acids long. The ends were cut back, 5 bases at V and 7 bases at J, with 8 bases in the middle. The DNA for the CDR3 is TGTGCCAGCAGCCCCGTTTATGAAGCTTTCTTT. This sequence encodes CASSPVYEAFF.

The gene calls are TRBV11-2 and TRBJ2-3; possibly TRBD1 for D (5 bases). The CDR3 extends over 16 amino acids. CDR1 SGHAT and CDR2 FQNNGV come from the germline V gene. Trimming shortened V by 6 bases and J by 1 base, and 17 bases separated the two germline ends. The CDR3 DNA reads TGTGCCAGCAGGAAGTCTGGGCAGGGCCGCACAGATACGCAGTATTTT. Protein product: CASRKSGQGRTDTQYF.

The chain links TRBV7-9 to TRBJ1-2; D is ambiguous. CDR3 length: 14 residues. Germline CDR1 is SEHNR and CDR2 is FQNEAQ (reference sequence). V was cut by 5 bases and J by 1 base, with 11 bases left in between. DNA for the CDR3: TGTGCCAGCAGCCCAAGAGGGCTTAACTATGGCTACACCTTC. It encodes CASSPRGLNYGYTF.

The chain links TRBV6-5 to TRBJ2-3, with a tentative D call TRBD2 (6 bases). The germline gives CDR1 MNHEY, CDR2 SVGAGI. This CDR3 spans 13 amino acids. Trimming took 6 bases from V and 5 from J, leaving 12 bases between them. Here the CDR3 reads CASSRTGGDTQYF. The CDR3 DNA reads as TGTGCCAGCAGCCGAACCGGGGGAGATACGCAGTATTTT.

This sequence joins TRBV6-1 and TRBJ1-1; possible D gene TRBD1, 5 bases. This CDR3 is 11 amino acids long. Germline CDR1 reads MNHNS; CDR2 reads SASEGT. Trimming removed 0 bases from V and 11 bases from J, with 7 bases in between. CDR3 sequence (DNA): TGTGCCAGCAGTGAAGCCAGGGACGCTTTCTTT. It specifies CASSEARDAFF.